This T cell receptor (beta chain) was found in a study of cytomegalovirus exposure and HLA in healthy donors. This clone has only a few counts. The PCR was carried out with 60 Vbeta primers and 13 Jbeta primers. Using immunoSEQ multiplex PCR, the repertoire was profiled, and TCRdb retains in-frame clones only, with some absent. The table records about 190,000 clones, about four fifths of them present only once. This CDR3 contains 13 residues. The V gene end was trimmed by 0 bases and the J gene end by 3 bases; junction bases not matched to a gene: 0. Germline V gene lookup returns CDR1 SGHRS and CDR2 YFSETQ.

V and J are TRBV5-1 and TRBJ2-7; TRBD1 agrees at 7 bases. Input material: PBMCs. The TCR originated in a woman in her twenties or thirties in good health and CMV-seropositive. The DNA for the CDR3 is TGCGCCAGCAGCTTGGGGACAGGCTACGAGCAGTACTTC. Protein product: CASSLGTGYEQYF.